This entry lists 21 T cell receptor beta chains sequenced from one sample in a study of shared clonotypes between healthy human individuals. Profiling relied on immunoSEQ multiplex PCR, and the TCRdb table lists in-frame clones only, not all of them. The sample contains some 240,000 clones, just over 65% of which appear only once. Material for sequencing was memory CD4+ T cells sorted from blood. As to subset: CD45RA-negative fraction. The receptors come from a man aged 30 to 45 in good health.

This rearrangement joins TRBV7-8 to TRBJ2-1; 7 positions match TRBD1. Unmatched junction bases numbered 7, after V lost 5 bases and J lost 0 bases. Germline V gene lookup returns CDR1 SGHVS and CDR2 FQNEAQ. This CDR3 comprises 16 residues. The CDR3 spells CASSKRTGSSYNEQFF. In DNA form, the CDR3 reads TGTGCCAGCAGCAAACGGACAGGCAGCTCCTACAATGAGCAGTTCTTC.

The CDR3 protein is CASSLQQGSGEQYF. CDR3 DNA: TGTGCCAGCAGCTTACAGCAGGGGTCAGGCGAGCAGTACTTC. The chain uses TRBV7-6 and TRBJ2-7, with a tentative D call TRBD1 (6 bases). Trimming shortened V by 2 bases and J by 6 bases, and 14 bases separated the two germline ends. This CDR3 comprises 14 residues. In germline, CDR1 is SGHVS, CDR2 FNYEAQ.

This clone has only a few counts. The chain joins TRBV28 to TRBJ2-1; D call uncertain. The germline V and J ends were trimmed by 10 bases and 2 bases, with 18 bases remaining between them. Germline V gene lookup returns CDR1 MDHEN and CDR2 SYDVKM. The length of the CDR3 is 15 residues. DNA of the CDR3: TGTGCCACCAATCCAGAGGCCCACCCCTACAATGAGCAGTTCTTC. Its translation is CATNPEAHPYNEQFF.

There are a few counts of this clone. This chain links TRBV10-3 with TRBJ2-5, with a weak D call TRBD2 (6 bases). The V and J ends lost 5 bases and 14 bases respectively, with 15 bases between them. The CDR3 spans 11 residues. Germline values: CDR1 ENHRY, CDR2 SYGVKD. The CDR3 coding sequence is TGTGCCATCAGTAACATACTTAGCGGCTACTTC. Translated: CAISNILSGYF.

The chain employs TRBV27 and TRBJ1-5; the D is unclear. The germline V gene has CDR1 MNHEY and CDR2 SMNVEV (reference sequence). The CDR3 is 12 amino acids. The V and J ends lost 8 bases and 6 bases respectively, with 11 bases between them. The DNA for the CDR3 is TGTGCCAGCGCCACATCGGGTCAGCCCCAGCATTTT. It codes for CASATSGQPQHF.

This clone was detected only a few times. The V and J genes are TRBV11-3 and TRBJ2-3; D is possibly TRBD1 (6 bases). The V end was cut by 4 bases, the J end by 0 bases, with 17 bases between. The CDR3 runs to 17 residues. The germline V gene has CDR1 SGHNT and CDR2 YENEEA. CDR3 sequence (DNA): TGTGCCAGCAGCTCGACCCGCAGGGGCAGTAGCACAGATACGCAGTATTTT. Encoded protein: CASSSTRRGSSTDTQYF.

The rearrangement links TRBV5-5 to TRBJ2-7, with D perhaps TRBD2 (6 bases). V dropped 4 bases and J dropped 3 bases, with 23 bases sitting between them. CDR1 is SGHKS, CDR2 YYEKEE, per germline (reference sequence). This CDR3 has 17 amino acids. In DNA, the CDR3 is TGTGCCAGCAGCCCTGGGGGGAGGCTGCGGGTCTACTACGAGCAGTACTTC. It codes for CASSPGGRLRVYYEQYF.

The chain joins TRBV2 to TRBJ1-5, with 10 nucleotides matching TRBD1. V trimming: 4 bases; J trimming: 4 bases; junction bases outside the gene matches: 4. In germline, CDR1 is SNHLY, CDR2 FYNNEI. CDR3 length: 15 residues. The CDR3 bases are TGTGCCAGCAGTGCGCGGACAGGGGGGAATCAGCCCCAGCATTTT. This gives the protein CASSARTGGNQPQHF.

The chain couples TRBV7-2 to TRBJ2-7; D is undetermined. Trimming took 1 base from V and 8 from J, leaving 9 bases between them. Germline CDR1 SGHTA, CDR2 FQGNSA. The CDR3 totals 12 residues. Here the CDR3 DNA reads TGTGCCAGCAGCTTAGGTCCAGTTAAGCAGTACTTC. Protein product: CASSLGPVKQYF.

V gene TRBV15 combines with J gene TRBJ2-7; no firm D call. Trimming removed 0 bases from V and 2 bases from J, with 8 bases in between. Germline V CDR1 and CDR2: LNHNV, YYDKDF (reference sequence). This CDR3 contains 14 residues. The CDR3 loop is CATSREGGTYEQYF. The CDR3 coding sequence is TGTGCCACCAGCAGAGAGGGCGGAACCTACGAGCAGTACTTC.

The V gene is TRBV7-2, the J gene TRBJ1-5, with a possible D match to TRBD1 (6 bases). Germline V gene lookup returns CDR1 SGHTA and CDR2 FQGNSA. Deletions cut 5 bases from V and 3 bases from J, with 14 bases between. This CDR3 spans 15 amino acids. CDR3 protein: CASSPGGRDNQPQHF. The CDR3 DNA sequence: TGTGCCAGCAGCCCCGGGGGCAGAGACAATCAGCCCCAGCATTTT.

V and J are TRBV6-9 and TRBJ2-4, with D unclear. Trimming pared 0 bases from V and 1 base from J, leaving 10 bases between. The CDR3 is 16 amino acids. The germline V gene has CDR1 MNHGY and CDR2 SVAAGI. CDR3 region: CASSYSCQRAKNIQYF. Written as DNA, the CDR3 is TGTGCCAGCAGTTATTCCTGTCAAAGGGCCAAAAACATTCAGTACTTC.

This clone has more than one count but fewer than ten. This chain uses TRBV19 with TRBJ2-6, with unresolved D. Germline CDR1 and CDR2: LNHDA and SQIVND (reference sequence). There are 15 residues in the CDR3. Deletions cut 1 base from V and 0 bases from J, with 4 bases between. The DNA for the CDR3 is TGTGCCAGTAGTATAGCTGCCTCTGGGGCCAACGTCCTGACTTTC. This codes for CASSIAASGANVLTF.

The rearrangement joins TRBV4-1 to TRBJ2-3; D might be TRBD1 or TRBD2, each matching 7 bases. Germline CDR1 reads MGHRA; CDR2 reads YSYEKL. Trimming removed 4 bases from V and 1 base from J, with 12 bases in between. This CDR3 has 15 amino acids. CDR3 amino acids: CASSLSGTGTDTQYF. CDR3 coding DNA: TGCGCCAGCAGCCTGAGCGGGACAGGCACAGATACGCAGTATTTT.

The rearrangement joins TRBV7-9 to TRBJ2-7; a possible D gene is TRBD2 (6 bases). The germline V and J ends were trimmed by 1 base and 9 bases, with 10 bases remaining between them. The CDR3 consists of 12 residues. CDR1 is SEHNR and CDR2 is FQNEAQ in the germline V gene (reference sequence). The CDR3 region has the DNA TGTGCCAGCAGCTTAGGGGACTGGGGGCAGTACTTC. Translated, it gives CASSLGDWGQYF.

The chain has TRBV27 and TRBJ1-2, with D unresolved. The germline CDR1 and CDR2 sequences are MNHEY and SMNVEV (reference sequence). Trimming took 3 bases from V and 0 from J, leaving 14 bases between them. There are 16 residues in the CDR3. The CDR3 region is CASSFKGLSSNYGYTF. In DNA, the CDR3 is TGTGCCAGCAGTTTCAAGGGCCTAAGTTCTAACTATGGCTACACCTTC.

This chain links TRBV5-1 with TRBJ1-4; TRBD1 matches at 7 bases. The CDR3 is made up of 15 amino acids. The germline V gene has CDR1 SGHRS and CDR2 YFSETQ. Trimming removed 5 bases from V and 7 bases from J; junction bases left unmatched: 11. Here the CDR3 reads CASRAKGARGEKLFF. CDR3 DNA: TGCGCCAGCAGGGCCAAGGGGGCGCGGGGTGAAAAACTGTTTTTT. The full variable domain, its missing parts supplied by reference TRBV5-1 and TRBJ1-4, is KAGVTQTPRYLIKTRGQQVTLSCSPISGHRSVSWYQQTPGQGLQFLFEYFSETQRNKGNFPGRFSGRQFSNSRSEMNVSTLELGDSALYLCASRAKGARGEKLFFGSGTQLSVL.

This clone has a count of ten or more. The V call is TRBV9, the J call TRBJ2-1; 9 nucleotides line up with TRBD2. Unmatched junction bases numbered 5, after V lost 2 bases and J lost 5 bases. Germline CDR1 is SGDLS and CDR2 is YYNGEE. The CDR3 has 15 amino acids. The CDR3 is CASSVGTSLDNEQFF. CDR3 DNA sequence: TGTGCCAGCAGCGTCGGGACTAGCCTCGACAATGAGCAGTTCTTC.

J is TRBJ1-5 and V is TRBV2; 7 nucleotides match TRBD1. Germline CDR1 SNHLY, CDR2 FYNNEI. The CDR3 is made up of 16 amino acids. J was trimmed by 1 base and V by 6 bases; bases with no gene match: 9. CDR3 nucleotide sequence: TGTGCCAGCAGAGCTCACAGGGGAGCGAGCAATCAGCCCCAGCATTTT. Encoded protein: CASRAHRGASNQPQHF.

The chain links TRBV6-6 to TRBJ2-2; TRBD2 agrees at 8 bases. Germline V CDR1 and CDR2: MNHNY, SVGAGI (reference sequence). V trimming: 9 bases; J trimming: 7 bases; junction bases outside the gene matches: 4. The CDR3 is 12 amino acids. The CDR3 region has the DNA TGTGCCAGTAAGCGGGAGATCGGGGAGCTGTTTTTT. Amino acid sequence: CASKREIGELFF.

V and J are TRBV5-6 and TRBJ2-7; TRBD2 aligns across 9 bases. The trim removed 1 base at V and 3 bases at J, leaving 5 bases unmatched. This CDR3 spans 15 amino acids. CDR1 is SGHDT and CDR2 is YYEEEE in the germline V gene. The CDR3 spells CASSLPTSGIYEQYF. DNA of the CDR3: TGTGCCAGCAGCTTGCCGACTAGCGGAATCTACGAGCAGTACTTC.